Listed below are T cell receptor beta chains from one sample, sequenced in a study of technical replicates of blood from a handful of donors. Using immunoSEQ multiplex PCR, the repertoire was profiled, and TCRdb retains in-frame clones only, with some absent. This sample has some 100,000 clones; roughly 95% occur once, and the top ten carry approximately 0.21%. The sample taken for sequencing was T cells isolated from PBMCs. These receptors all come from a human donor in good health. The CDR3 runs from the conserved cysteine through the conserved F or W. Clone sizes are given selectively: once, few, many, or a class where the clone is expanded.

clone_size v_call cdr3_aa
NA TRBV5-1 CASSLAVTSIKQYF
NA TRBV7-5 CVRSTRTGKAEAFF
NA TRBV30 CAWRGIDEKLFF
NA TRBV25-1 CASSAGGSQPQHF
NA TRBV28 CASSQLGLSGYEQYF
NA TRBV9 CASSPGLVTDETQYF
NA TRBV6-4 CASSFFGGRTTDTQYF
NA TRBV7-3 CASSPKAGATYNEQFF
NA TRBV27 CASSLFGRGTPNTGELFF
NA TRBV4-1 CASRPRVIGEKLFF
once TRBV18 CASSPPNRLAGGTSYEQYF
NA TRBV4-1 CASSQDDREYSYEQYF
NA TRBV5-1 CASRDWDRTSERHEQYF
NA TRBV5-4 CASSLAVQETQYF
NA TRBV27 CASSLGGQLYGYTF
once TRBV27 CPERARYEQYF
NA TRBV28 CASRRQDNQPQHF